The sequence of this T cell receptor (beta chain) was determined in a study of cytomegalovirus exposure and HLA in healthy donors. The V gene lost 10 bases and the J gene lost 1 base, with 20 bases spanning the gap. This CDR3 has 16 amino acids. CDR1 and CDR2 (germline): ENHRY, SYGVKD. As concerns this clone: Its target is not known.

Study-wide results and caveats: Presence/absence analysis assumed near-uniform sequencing depth across donors.

PCR used 60 Vbeta primers and 13 Jbeta primers. The repertoire was sequenced with immunoSEQ multiplex PCR; TCRdb's copy has only in-frame clones and lacks some. The sample's table shows roughly 120,000 clones. Material: PBMCs. The sequence came from a man aged 25 to 45 in good health and CMV-seronegative. V gene TRBV10-3 combines with J gene TRBJ1-5, with D maybe TRBD1 (5 bases). The CDR3 sequence is CATRRDWGGSNQPQHF. The CDR3, as DNA: TGTGCCACCCGACGAGACTGGGGGGGAAGCAATCAGCCCCAGCATTTT.